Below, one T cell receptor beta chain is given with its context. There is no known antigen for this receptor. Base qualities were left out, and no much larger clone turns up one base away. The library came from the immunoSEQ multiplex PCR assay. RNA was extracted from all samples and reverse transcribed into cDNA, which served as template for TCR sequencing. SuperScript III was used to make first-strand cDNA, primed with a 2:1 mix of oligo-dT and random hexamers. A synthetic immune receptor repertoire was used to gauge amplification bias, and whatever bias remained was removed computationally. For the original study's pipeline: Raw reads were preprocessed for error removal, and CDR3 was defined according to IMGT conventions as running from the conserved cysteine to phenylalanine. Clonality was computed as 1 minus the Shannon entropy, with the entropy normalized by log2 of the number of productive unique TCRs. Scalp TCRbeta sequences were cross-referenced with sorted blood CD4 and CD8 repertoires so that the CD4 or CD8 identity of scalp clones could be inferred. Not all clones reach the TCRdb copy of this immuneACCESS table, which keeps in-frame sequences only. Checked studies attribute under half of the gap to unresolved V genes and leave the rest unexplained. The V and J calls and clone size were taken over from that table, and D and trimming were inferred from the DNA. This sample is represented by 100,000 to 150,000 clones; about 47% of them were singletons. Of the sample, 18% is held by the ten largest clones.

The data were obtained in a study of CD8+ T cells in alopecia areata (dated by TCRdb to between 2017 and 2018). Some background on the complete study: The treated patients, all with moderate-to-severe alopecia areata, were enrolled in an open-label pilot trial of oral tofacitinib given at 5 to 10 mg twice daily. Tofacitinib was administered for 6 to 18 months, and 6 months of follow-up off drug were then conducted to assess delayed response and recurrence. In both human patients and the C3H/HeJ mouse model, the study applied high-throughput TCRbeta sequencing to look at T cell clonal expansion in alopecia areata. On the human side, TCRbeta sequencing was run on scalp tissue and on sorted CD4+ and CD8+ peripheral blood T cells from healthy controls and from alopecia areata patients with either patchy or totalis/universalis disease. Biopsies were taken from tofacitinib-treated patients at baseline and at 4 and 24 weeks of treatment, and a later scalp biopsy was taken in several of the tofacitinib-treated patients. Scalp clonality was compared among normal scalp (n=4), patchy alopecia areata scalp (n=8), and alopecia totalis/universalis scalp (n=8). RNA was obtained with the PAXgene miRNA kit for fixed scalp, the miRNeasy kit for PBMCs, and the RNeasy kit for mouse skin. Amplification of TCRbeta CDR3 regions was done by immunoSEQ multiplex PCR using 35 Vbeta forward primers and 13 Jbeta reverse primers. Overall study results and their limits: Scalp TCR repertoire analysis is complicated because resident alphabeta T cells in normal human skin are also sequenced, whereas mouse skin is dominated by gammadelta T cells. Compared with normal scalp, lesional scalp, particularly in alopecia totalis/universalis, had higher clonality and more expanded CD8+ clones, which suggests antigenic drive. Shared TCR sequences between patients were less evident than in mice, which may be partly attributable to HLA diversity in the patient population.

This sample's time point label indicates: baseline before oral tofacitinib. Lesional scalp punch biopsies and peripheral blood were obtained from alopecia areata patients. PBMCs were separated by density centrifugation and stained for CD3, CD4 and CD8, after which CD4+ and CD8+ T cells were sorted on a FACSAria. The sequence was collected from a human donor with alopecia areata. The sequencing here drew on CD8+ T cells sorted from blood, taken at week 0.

In nucleotide form, the sequence is TGTGCCAGCAGTGAAGGACTAGCGTCATTTTACGAGCAGTACTTC. Its coded protein is CASSEGLASFYEQYF. The V and J segments used are TRBV6-1 and TRBJ2-7; 8 nucleotides in the junction match TRBD2. The CDR3 contains 15 residues, cysteine and phenylalanine counted. Just CDR3 DNA is preserved here, 45 bases in frame from base 1. V ends up 1 base short and J 4 bases short, with an unmatched junction base count of 6. The germline V gene gives CDR1 as MNHNS and CDR2 as SASEGT.